The 21 T cell receptor beta chains reported below all come from one sample, sequenced in a study of cytomegalovirus exposure and HLA in healthy donors. The PCR used 60 Vbeta and 13 Jbeta primers. The data were produced by immunoSEQ multiplex PCR, yet TCRdb's version contains in-frame clones alone and is incomplete. The sample contains about 200,000 clones, roughly 13% of which appear only once. The sample was PBMCs. Receptors originate from a man over 45 in good health and CMV-seropositive.

This clone was observed a handful of times. V gene TRBV11-2 combines with J gene TRBJ2-2; 15 nucleotides match TRBD2. V was pared by 3 bases and J by 6 bases, with 5 bases of the junction left unmatched. The CDR3 consists of 17 residues. CDR1 and CDR2 (germline): SGHAT, FQNNGV. The CDR3 bases are TGTGCCAGCAGCTTCCTAGGACTAGCGGGGGGGTCCGGGGAGCTGTTTTTT. The encoded protein is CASSFLGLAGGSGELFF.

In its sample, this clone was seen a few times. The chain combines TRBV7-8 with TRBJ2-5; 7 bases fit TRBD1. Germline trimming cut 5 bases from V and 2 bases from J; bases unmatched to any gene: 8. Germline CDR1 reads SGHVS; CDR2 reads FQNEAQ. The CDR3 runs to 15 residues. The CDR3 region has the DNA TGTGCCAGCAGCCCCACAGGGGCCCCTCAAGAGACCCAGTACTTC. It yields the protein CASSPTGAPQETQYF.

The chain joins TRBV7-8 to TRBJ2-3, with D uncertain. V was cut by 5 bases and J by 3 bases, with 12 bases left in between. Per the germline V gene, CDR1 is SGHVS and CDR2 is FQNEAQ. The CDR3 totals 14 residues. CDR3 DNA sequence: TGTGCCAGCAGCCCCTATACCTCAACAGATACGCAGTATTTT. This translates into CASSPYTSTDTQYF.

The chain has TRBV7-9 and TRBJ1-5; 7 positions agree with TRBD1. J gave up 1 base and V 6 bases, and 12 bases lay outside the gene matches. The germline gives CDR1 SEHNR, CDR2 FQNEAQ (reference sequence). This CDR3 has 17 residues. DNA for the CDR3: TGTGCCAGCAGTTTGGGGCAGGGGGGCGGGAGCAATCAGCCCCAGCATTTT. This encodes CASSLGQGGGSNQPQHF.

This clone occurred a few times. V gene TRBV19 combines with J gene TRBJ1-6; TRBD1 might be the D (5 bases). The CDR3 totals 15 residues. Trimming removed 5 bases at V and 5 bases at J, with 13 bases between. The V gene's germline CDR1 is LNHDA and CDR2 SQIVND (reference sequence). This chain's CDR3 is CASSSVGANNSPLHF. The CDR3 DNA follows: TGTGCCAGTAGTTCGGTTGGGGCTAATAATTCACCCCTCCACTTT.

This chain joins TRBV5-1 and TRBJ1-2; possibly TRBD1 for D (5 bases). Per germline, CDR1 SGHRS and CDR2 YFSETQ. V was clipped by 2 bases and J by 0 bases, with 8 bases between them. The CDR3 length is 14 residues. CDR3 amino acids: CASSFTGSNYGYTF. For the CDR3, the DNA is TGCGCCAGCAGCTTCACAGGATCTAACTATGGCTACACCTTC.

This sequence joins TRBV19 and TRBJ1-5; the match to TRBD1 covers 9 bases. V lost 0 bases to trimming and J lost 6 bases; unmatched junction nucleotides: 12. The CDR3 consists of 18 residues. Germline lookup yields CDR1 LNHDA and CDR2 SQIVND (reference sequence). CDR3 sequence: CASSIDRYRGPLTQPQHF. DNA of the CDR3: TGTGCCAGTAGTATAGACCGATACAGGGGGCCACTGACTCAGCCCCAGCATTTT.

The rearrangement uses TRBV4-1 and TRBJ1-2, with 7 bases lining up with TRBD1. This CDR3 is built from 14 residues. V trimming: 3 bases; J trimming: 4 bases; junction bases outside the gene matches: 5. Germline assignment: CDR1 MGHRA and CDR2 YSYEKL. In DNA, the CDR3 is TGCGCCAGCAGCCAGGACGGGACAGCCTATGGCTACACCTTC. Protein: CASSQDGTAYGYTF.

The V call is TRBV19, the J call TRBJ2-1; TRBD2 matches 11 bases. In germline, CDR1 is LNHDA, CDR2 SQIVND (reference sequence). This CDR3 has 16 residues. Unmatched junction bases numbered 12, after V lost 7 bases and J lost 7 bases. The CDR3 DNA is TGTGCCAGTACTTATGGTGGTAGCGGGGGGGGGAATGAGCAGTTCTTC. As protein: CASTYGGSGGGNEQFF.

This clone was seen a handful of times. V gene TRBV7-8 combines with J gene TRBJ2-3; 9 nucleotides line up with TRBD1. Germline V gives CDR1 SGHVS, CDR2 FQNEAQ. The ends lost 4 bases at V and 3 bases at J; junction bases unmatched: 5. The CDR3 is 15 amino acids. CDR3 bases: TGTGCCAGCAGCTCGGGACAGGGCCGTACAGATACGCAGTATTTT. Encoded protein: CASSSGQGRTDTQYF.

V and J are TRBV28 and TRBJ1-2, with D possibly TRBD1 on 5 matching bases. CDR3 length: 13 residues. V gave up 2 bases and J gave up 4 bases, with 8 bases separating them. The germline gives CDR1 MDHEN, CDR2 SYDVKM. Here the CDR3 reads CASSLSRVYGYTF. CDR3 nucleotides: TGTGCCAGCAGTTTAAGCAGGGTCTATGGCTACACCTTC.

This clone was seen only a few times. The V call is TRBV7-6, the J call TRBJ2-1; tentative D call: TRBD1 (6 bases). The CDR3 totals 13 residues. Trimming removed 3 bases at V and 7 bases at J, with 10 bases between. The germline gives CDR1 SGHVS, CDR2 FNYEAQ. CDR3 bases: TGTGCCAGCAGCTTGATACAGGGAAATGAGCAGTTCTTC. It codes for CASSLIQGNEQFF.

In nucleotides, the CDR3 is TGTGCCAGCAGTCCCGCAGGGGGCGTCAAAGATACGCAGTATTTT. As protein: CASSPAGGVKDTQYF. The J gene is TRBJ2-3, the V gene TRBV28; TRBD1 agrees at 8 bases. In germline, CDR1 is MDHEN, CDR2 SYDVKM. The CDR3 contains 15 residues. The ends lost 5 bases at V and 5 bases at J; junction bases unmatched: 9.

V is TRBV7-2 and J is TRBJ1-3, with 11 positions matching TRBD1. The CDR3 sequence is 15 residues long. V was clipped by 5 bases and J by 1 base; unmatched bases: 1. Germline CDR1 is SGHTA and CDR2 is FQGNSA. CDR3 nucleotides: TGTGCCAGCAGCGGACAGGGGGCGTCTGGAAACACCATATATTTT. Translating it yields CASSGQGASGNTIYF.

The chain carries TRBV28 and TRBJ1-1, with TRBD1 as a possible D gene (5 bases). The CDR3 is made up of 16 amino acids. The V gene's germline CDR1 is MDHEN and CDR2 SYDVKM. V shed 3 bases and J shed 4 bases, with 18 bases lying between them. The CDR3 is CASSFGGKGMSTEAFF. The CDR3 DNA sequence: TGTGCCAGCAGTTTTGGGGGGAAGGGGATGAGCACTGAAGCTTTCTTT.

This clone was seen only a few times. The chain links TRBV19 to TRBJ1-1, with D hard to call. This CDR3 spans 14 amino acids. The V end lost 6 bases, the J end lost 6 bases, and 17 bases lay between the germline ends. CDR1 is LNHDA, CDR2 SQIVND, per germline (reference sequence). CDR3 protein: CASSLAVGSAEAFF. DNA for the CDR3: TGTGCCAGTAGCTTAGCAGTTGGGAGCGCTGAAGCTTTCTTT. The complete variable domain, with remaining parts taken from reference TRBV19 and TRBJ1-1, reads DGGITQSPKYLFRKEGQNVTLSCEQNLNHDAMYWYRQDPGQGLRLIYYSQIVNDFQKGDIAEGYSVSREKKESFPLTVTSAQKNPTAFYLCASSLAVGSAEAFFGQGTRLTVV.

This clone was seen only a few times. The rearrangement uses TRBV9 and TRBJ1-5, with D perhaps TRBD1 (6 bases). This CDR3 is 15 amino acids long. Germline lookup yields CDR1 SGDLS and CDR2 YYNGEE. Trimming stripped 0 bases from V and 2 bases from J, with 9 bases between. The chain's CDR3 is CASSVDRDGNQPQHF. As DNA, the CDR3 is TGTGCCAGCAGCGTAGACAGGGATGGCAATCAGCCCCAGCATTTT.

This clone was counted between two and nine times. The chain has TRBV9 and TRBJ1-4; D not resolved. CDR1 and CDR2 from the germline V gene are SGDLS and YYNGEE. CDR3 length equals 14 residues. V shed 0 bases and J shed 8 bases, with 11 bases lying between them. CDR3 sequence: CASSVAPGGEKLFF. The CDR3 nucleotides read TGTGCCAGCAGCGTAGCCCCCGGAGGGGAAAAACTGTTTTTT.

This chain joins TRBV29-1 and TRBJ2-5; D remains ambiguous. The V end was cut by 3 bases, the J end by 1 base, with 9 bases between. CDR1 and CDR2 (germline): SQVTM, ANQGSEA. The CDR3 length is 13 residues. The CDR3 reads CSVDRGIQETQYF. The CDR3, as DNA: TGCAGCGTTGACCGTGGCATCCAAGAGACCCAGTACTTC. Looking up the rest from reference TRBV29-1 and TRBJ2-5 gives the full variable domain: SAVISQKPSRDICQRGTSLTIQCQVDSQVTMMFWYRQQPGQSLTLIATANQGSEATYESGFVIDKFPISRPNLTFSTLTVSNMSPEDSSIYLCSVDRGIQETQYFGPGTRLLVL.

V gene TRBV7-7 combines with J gene TRBJ2-1; 13 bases fit TRBD2. The CDR3 loop spans 15 amino acids. The germline V gene has CDR1 SSHAT and CDR2 FNYEAQ (reference sequence). The CDR3 DNA is TGTGCTAGCGCCGGACTAGCGGGGGCCGGGTGGGGGCAGTTCTTC. Its protein product is CASAGLAGAGWGQFF.

The chain has TRBV29-1 and TRBJ1-2; D gene unclear. CDR3 length: 12 residues. CDR1 SQVTM and CDR2 ANQGSEA come from the germline V gene. Trimming removed 5 bases at V and 4 bases at J, with 11 bases between. CDR3 coding DNA: TGCAGCGTTTCAGGCAGCGGCTATGGCTACACCTTC. Translation gives CSVSGSGYGYTF. Supplemented by reference TRBV29-1 and TRBJ1-2, the full variable domain reads SAVISQKPSRDICQRGTSLTIQCQVDSQVTMMFWYRQQPGQSLTLIATANQGSEATYESGFVIDKFPISRPNLTFSTLTVSNMSPEDSSIYLCSVSGSGYGYTFGSGTRLTVV.